A single sample gave rise to the 18 T cell receptor beta chains below, sequenced in a study of blood T cells in healthy people across ages. Together with a sample-barcoded 5' primer, a J-beta primer mix was included in a second PCR lasting roughly 6 to 12 cycles. TCRdb redid the calling of the 5' RACE reads with MiXCR, one entry per CDR3 protein. This repertoire shows 1 million to 1.2 million distinct CDR3 sequences, 35% to 45% found once; its top ten account for approximately 14%. Material for sequencing was blood. The receptors here all came from a man aged 18 to 29 in good health.

The rearrangement uses TRBV7-2 and TRBJ2-1, with D possibly matching TRBD2 (6 bases). Germline V CDR1 and CDR2: SGHTA, FQGNSA. The CDR3 consists of 15 residues. The germline V and J ends were trimmed by 5 bases and 3 bases, with 14 bases remaining between them. The CDR3 reads CASSPLAAHYNEQFF. The CDR3 DNA reads as TGTGCCAGCAGCCCTTTAGCGGCGCACTACAATGAGCAGTTCTTC.

This clonotype appeared a few times. This clone may be a read error of a much larger clone one base away. The rearrangement links TRBV28 to TRBJ2-4; D gene uncertain. CDR1 and CDR2 (germline): MDHEN, SYDVKM. V lost 6 bases and J lost 4, with 16 bases in between. The CDR3 contains 15 residues. The CDR3 DNA reads as TGTGCCAGCAGCCGCCCGTCAGGACCTAAAAACATTCAGTACTTC. Translating gives CASSRPSGPKNIQYF.

The chain has TRBV7-2 and TRBJ2-7, with D perhaps TRBD2 (6 bases). Matching the DNA end better, TRBJ2-4 makes the J call doubtful. Germline CDR1 and CDR2: SGHTA and FQGNSA. The CDR3 consists of 16 residues. Written as DNA, the CDR3 is TGTGCCAGCAGCTTAGGGGGGGACGTAGCCAAAAACATTCAGTACTTC. Its translation is CASSLGGDVAKNIQYF.

The chain uses TRBV6-6 and TRBJ1-4, with a tentative D call TRBD1 (5 bases). The CDR3 runs 14 residues. Trimming left V 5 bases short and J 11 bases short, with 18 bases between. The germline V gene has CDR1 MNHNY and CDR2 SVGAGI (reference sequence). CDR3 sequence reads: CASSILTGTMKLFF. The CDR3 bases are TGTGCCAGCAGTATTCTGACCGGGACTATGAAACTGTTTTTT.

The V gene is TRBV7-2, the J gene TRBJ2-4, with a possible D match to TRBD1 (6 bases). The closer fit of TRBJ2-5 to the DNA end suggests the J call may be wrong. Per the germline V gene, CDR1 is SGHTA and CDR2 is FQGNSA. The CDR3 length is 15 residues. CDR3 residues: CASSLDWGPQETQYF. The CDR3 bases are TGTGCCAGCAGCTTAGATTGGGGGCCGCAAGAGACCCAGTACTTC.

CDR3 region: CASSLGWQVNEKLFF. The DNA for the CDR3 is TGTGCCAGCAGCTTAGGCTGGCAGGTAAATGAAAAACTGTTTTTT. The gene calls are TRBV7-8 and TRBJ1-4; D is uncertain. The V end was cut by 1 base, the J end by 5 bases, with 11 bases between. CDR1 is SGHVS, CDR2 FQNEAQ, per germline. CDR3 size: 15 residues.

The CDR3 reads CAISEQGRVREKLFF. The CDR3 coding sequence is TGTGCCATCAGTGAGCAGGGTCGGGTGAGAGAAAAACTGTTTTTT. The chain joins TRBV10-3 to TRBJ1-4, with D tentatively TRBD1 (5 bases). The CDR3 has 15 amino acids. The ends were cut back, 2 bases at V and 8 bases at J, with 15 bases in the middle. CDR1 and CDR2 from the germline V gene are ENHRY and SYGVKD.

The chain links TRBV30 to TRBJ1-4; no firm D call. The CDR3 runs to 13 residues. V lost 6 bases, J lost 4 bases, and 12 bases lay in between. The germline V gene has CDR1 GTSNPN and CDR2 SVGIG (reference sequence). Written as DNA, the CDR3 is TGTGCCTGCGAAAGACCGATTAATGAAAAACTGTTTTTT. Encoded protein: CACERPINEKLFF.

CDR3 in amino acids: CATKPGSGGSYEQFF. The CDR3 DNA follows: TGTGCCACCAAGCCGGGTAGCGGGGGATCATATGAGCAGTTCTTC. J is TRBJ2-1 and V is TRBV27; 9 nucleotides line up with TRBD2. This CDR3 comprises 15 residues. Germline V gives CDR1 MNHEY, CDR2 SMNVEV (reference sequence). With 10 bases clipped from V and 8 bases from J, the junction kept 15 bases outside the gene matches.

This clonotype was counted only a few times. The rearrangement uses TRBV15 and TRBJ1-2, with a possible D match to TRBD1 (5 bases). Looked up from germline, CDR1 is LNHNV and CDR2 is YYDKDF (reference sequence). V lost 4 bases and J 7 bases, leaving 19 bases between the germline ends. CDR3 size: 15 residues. CDR3 residues: CATSNTGRDNRGYTF. CDR3 sequence (DNA): TGTGCCACCAGCAACACAGGACGGGATAACCGTGGCTACACCTTC.

The chain links TRBV9 to TRBJ1-2; perhaps TRBD1 as D (6 bases). V lost 4 bases and J lost 5, with 15 bases in between. Looked up from germline, CDR1 is SGDLS and CDR2 is YYNGEE. This CDR3 contains 14 residues. CDR3 residues: CASSPVDSGYGYTF. The CDR3, as DNA: TGTGCCAGCAGCCCAGTGGACAGTGGGTATGGCTACACCTTC.

The gene calls are TRBV6-5 and TRBJ1-1, with 9 bases fitting TRBD1. Germline-derived CDR1 and CDR2 are MNHEY and SVGAGI. The CDR3 has 15 residues. The V and J ends lost 5 bases and 4 bases, in that order; junction bases with no gene match: 8. The CDR3 here is CASSGTGWPGTEAFF. Here the CDR3 DNA reads TGTGCCAGCAGTGGGACAGGGTGGCCCGGCACTGAAGCTTTCTTT.

The chain combines TRBV5-1 with TRBJ2-1; D remains unclear. Germline assignment: CDR1 SGHRS and CDR2 YFSETQ. CDR3 size: 15 residues. Trimming removed 7 bases at V and 1 base at J, with 15 bases between. The CDR3 here is CASCSTVLSYNEQFF. The CDR3 DNA reads TGCGCCAGCTGTTCGACGGTTCTTTCCTACAATGAGCAGTTCTTC.

The chain carries TRBV5-1 and TRBJ2-1; a weak D match, TRBD2 (6 bases). This CDR3 is 16 amino acids long. In germline, CDR1 is SGHRS, CDR2 YFSETQ. V lost 0 bases and J 4 bases, leaving 14 bases between the germline ends. CDR3 coding DNA: TGCGCCAGCAGCTTGGTTTCCGGGAGATATTACAATGAGCAGTTCTTC. Translation: CASSLVSGRYYNEQFF.

V is TRBV4-2 and J is TRBJ1-2; D is unresolved. There are 16 residues in the CDR3. The germline CDR1 and CDR2 sequences are LGHNA and YNFKEQ. V lost 0 bases, J lost 3 bases, and 14 bases lay in between. CDR3 in DNA: TGTGCCAGCAGCCAAGACTTCCTAGGGTCCGACTATGGCTACACCTTC. As protein: CASSQDFLGSDYGYTF.

This clonotype was detected only a few times. J is TRBJ1-4 and V is TRBV27; possibly TRBD1 for D (5 bases). This CDR3 region has 11 residues. Per germline, CDR1 MNHEY and CDR2 SMNVEV (reference sequence). Trimming stripped 6 bases from V and 10 bases from J, with 9 bases between. CDR3 nucleotide sequence: TGTGCCAGCAGGAGGGGTAGAAAACTGTTTTTT. Translated: CASRRGRKLFF.

The chain has TRBV7-8 and TRBJ1-2; no clear D. Trimming pared 5 bases from V and 4 bases from J, leaving 23 bases between. Germline CDR1 and CDR2: SGHVS and FQNEAQ. This CDR3 spans 17 amino acids. The CDR3 DNA follows: TGTGCCAGCAGCCCTTACTTCGCTGAAAATAACATCTATGGCTACACCTTC. Its protein product is CASSPYFAENNIYGYTF. Drawing the rest from reference TRBV7-8 and TRBJ1-2, the complete variable domain is GAGVSQSPRYKVAKRGQDVALRCDPISGHVSLFWYQQALGQGPEFLTYFQNEAQLDKSGLPSDRFFAERPEGSVSTLKIQRTQQEDSAVYLCASSPYFAENNIYGYTFGSGTRLTVV.

This rearrangement joins TRBV29-1 to TRBJ1-1, with D perhaps matching TRBD1 (5 bases). Per germline, CDR1 SQVTM and CDR2 ANQGSEA. V gave up 6 bases and J gave up 0 bases, with 11 bases separating them. CDR3 length equals 13 residues. The CDR3 bases are TGCAGCGTGGGGGACGGGATGAACACTGAAGCTTTCTTT. Protein sequence: CSVGDGMNTEAFF.